Listed here are 16 T cell receptor beta chains from one sample, sequenced in a study of T cell responses to AZD1222 COVID-19 vaccine (dated by TCRdb to the early 2020s). Library prep was done by the immunoSEQ multiplex PCR assay. The immuneACCESS repertoire file appears here via TCRdb, limited to in-frame rearrangements. These files lack a portion of the clones; in checked studies, under half of the deficit traces to unresolved V genes, and the cause of the others is not known. This sample lists tens of thousands of clones; over 75% were detected once. In total, the top ten clones hold approximately 5.4% of the sample. This specimen's time point label, per the study, means: baseline before first vaccination. Reading the label with the study, this specimen's treatment or condition is: meningococcal conjugate vaccine given as trial control. The starting material was peripheral blood, obtained on day 0 of MenACWY control vaccination. Receptors were obtained from an adult in good health.

This chain uses TRBV5-4 with TRBJ2-7, with D unclear. Trimming pared 5 bases from V and 4 bases from J, leaving 19 bases between. Per germline, CDR1 SGHNT and CDR2 YYREEE (reference sequence). The CDR3 covers 15 residues. The CDR3 reads CASSNPPLGVYEQYF. As DNA, the CDR3 is TGTGCCAGCAGTAACCCCCCTTTAGGAGTTTACGAGCAGTACTTC.

The V gene is TRBV5-1, the J gene TRBJ2-5; D may match TRBD1 or TRBD2 (5 bases each). The CDR3 is 13 amino acids. Germline lookup yields CDR1 SGHRS and CDR2 YFSETQ. Trimming took 4 bases from V and 1 from J, leaving 8 bases between them. The CDR3 DNA reads as TGCGCCAGCAGCACCGGGGCCCAAGAGACCCAGTACTTC. Protein sequence: CASSTGAQETQYF.

The gene calls are TRBV19 and TRBJ2-2; TRBD1 is a possible D gene (5 bases). Trimming cost V 6 bases and J 1 base, with 12 bases left between them. This CDR3 has 15 amino acids. Germline V lookup: CDR1 LNHDA, CDR2 SQIVND (reference sequence). The CDR3 loop is CASRTRALNTGELFF. The CDR3 DNA reads TGTGCCAGTAGAACCAGGGCCCTGAACACCGGGGAGCTGTTTTTT.

The J gene is TRBJ1-3, the V gene TRBV5-1; possibly TRBD1 for D (6 bases). With 5 bases removed from V and 2 bases from J, the gap between germline ends came to 11 bases. CDR1 is SGHRS and CDR2 is YFSETQ in the germline V gene. This CDR3 has 14 residues. CDR3 amino acids: CASRPQGAGNTIYF. Here the CDR3 DNA reads TGCGCCAGCAGGCCACAGGGAGCTGGAAACACCATATATTTT.

The count of this clone is one. V usage is TRBV3-1 (or the pseudogene TRBV3-2) and J usage is TRBJ1-4; D perhaps matches TRBD1 (6 bases). Trimming shortened V by 4 bases and J by 5 bases, and 14 bases separated the two germline ends. This CDR3 is 15 amino acids long. CDR1 and CDR2 (germline): LGHDT, YNNKEL (reference sequence). This CDR3 is CASSRWGAQNEKLFF. The CDR3 DNA follows: TGTGCCAGCAGCCGGTGGGGGGCGCAGAATGAAAAACTGTTTTTT.

CDR3 amino acids: CASSQPSTGGRVPGNTIYF. The CDR3, as DNA: TGTGCCAGCAGCCAACCATCGACAGGGGGCAGGGTTCCGGGAAACACCATATATTTT. The chain combines TRBV3-1 (or the pseudogene TRBV3-2) with TRBJ1-3, with TRBD1 matching over 10 bases. CDR3 length: 19 residues. Germline V gene sequence: CDR1 LGHDT, CDR2 YNNKEL (reference sequence). The V gene end was trimmed by 2 bases and the J gene end by 4 bases; junction bases not matched to a gene: 14.

J is TRBJ2-2 and V is TRBV11-3, with a weak D call TRBD2 (7 bases). The length of the CDR3 is 15 residues. V shed 5 bases and J shed 4 bases, with 14 bases lying between them. Germline values: CDR1 SGHNT, CDR2 YENEEA. CDR3 in amino acids: CASSQRGGSTGELFF. The CDR3 coding sequence is TGTGCCAGCAGCCAGAGGGGGGGCAGCACCGGGGAGCTGTTTTTT.

The V gene is TRBV6-4, the J gene TRBJ2-7, with TRBD2 as a possible D gene (6 bases). Trimming left V 10 bases short and J 3 bases short, with 13 bases between. CDR3 length equals 12 residues. The germline gives CDR1 MRHNA, CDR2 SNTAGT. CDR3 nucleotides: TGTGCCACCCGGGGGAGAGGCTACGAGCAGTACTTC. This gives the protein CATRGRGYEQYF.

The rearrangement joins TRBV4-3 to TRBJ1-6, with D unclear. The CDR3 spans 13 residues. With 6 bases removed from V and 7 bases from J, the gap between germline ends came to 10 bases. The germline CDR1 and CDR2 sequences are LGHNA and YSLEER. The CDR3 region has the DNA TGCGCCAGCAGGCACTTGGACAATTCACCCCTCCACTTT. Amino acids: CASRHLDNSPLHF.

This chain joins TRBV9 and TRBJ2-1; D gene unclear. Trimming removed 0 bases at V and 0 bases at J, with 7 bases between. Germline CDR1 is SGDLS and CDR2 is YYNGEE. This CDR3 has 15 amino acids. Here the CDR3 DNA reads TGTGCCAGCAGCGTAGGTCCTAGCTCCTACAATGAGCAGTTCTTC. This codes for CASSVGPSSYNEQFF.

V gene TRBV27 combines with J gene TRBJ2-5, with no clear D. Per germline, CDR1 MNHEY and CDR2 SMNVEV (reference sequence). The CDR3 consists of 13 residues. Deletions cut 8 bases from V and 4 bases from J, with 14 bases between. Here the CDR3 DNA reads TGTGCCAGCCGCAGTTGGGCCGCAGAGACCCAGTACTTC. It codes for CASRSWAAETQYF.

The chain carries TRBV4-3 and TRBJ2-7, with 14 bases lining up with TRBD2. CDR3 size: 15 residues. The V gene's germline CDR1 is LGHNA and CDR2 YSLEER. V dropped 5 bases and J dropped 2; count of bases not matched to a gene: 2. Written as DNA, the CDR3 is TGCGCCAGCAGCTTGGGACTAGCGGGGGCCTACGAGCAGTACTTC. Protein: CASSLGLAGAYEQYF.

The V gene is TRBV20-1, the J gene TRBJ2-7, with D tentatively TRBD1 (5 bases). V gave up 6 bases and J gave up 4 bases, with 10 bases separating them. The CDR3 has 11 amino acids. Germline CDR1 is DFQATT and CDR2 is SNEGSKA (reference sequence). CDR3 sequence reads: CSAVDTYEQYF. The CDR3 DNA reads TGCAGTGCAGTGGACACTTACGAGCAGTACTTC.

This sequence joins TRBV7-8 and TRBJ1-5; 9 nucleotides line up with TRBD1. The V and J ends lost 1 base and 9 bases, in that order; junction bases with no gene match: 13. The CDR3 has 17 residues. Germline V gene sequence: CDR1 SGHVS, CDR2 FQNEAQ. The CDR3 reads CASSLGQGGMRVTPQHF. Written as DNA, the CDR3 is TGTGCCAGCAGCTTAGGACAGGGGGGGATGAGGGTAACGCCCCAGCATTTT. Variable domain in full (rest from reference TRBV7-8 and TRBJ1-5): GAGVSQSPRYKVAKRGQDVALRCDPISGHVSLFWYQQALGQGPEFLTYFQNEAQLDKSGLPSDRFFAERPEGSVSTLKIQRTQQEDSAVYLCASSLGQGGMRVTPQHFGDGTRLSIL.

This chain joins TRBV7-8 and TRBJ2-3, with D maybe TRBD2 (5 bases). Trimming left V 5 bases short and J 0 bases short, with 15 bases between. Germline CDR1 reads SGHVS; CDR2 reads FQNEAQ. CDR3 size: 16 residues. The CDR3 nucleotides read TGTGCCAGCAGCCAACTCTTGCGGGCTAGCACAGATACGCAGTATTTT. Amino acid sequence: CASSQLLRASTDTQYF. Drawing the rest from reference TRBV7-8 and TRBJ2-3, the complete variable domain is GAGVSQSPRYKVAKRGQDVALRCDPISGHVSLFWYQQALGQGPEFLTYFQNEAQLDKSGLPSDRFFAERPEGSVSTLKIQRTQQEDSAVYLCASSQLLRASTDTQYFGPGTRLTVL.

In its sample, this clone was seen once. The J gene is TRBJ2-5, the V gene TRBV2; D might be TRBD2 (6 bases). V was shortened by 4 bases and J by 5 bases, with 14 bases between the two germline ends. CDR1 and CDR2 from the germline V gene are SNHLY and FYNNEI. The CDR3 extends over 14 amino acids. In DNA, the CDR3 is TGTGCCAGCAGTGGCGGGACTGGCAGGGAGACCCAGTACTTC. Protein sequence: CASSGGTGRETQYF.